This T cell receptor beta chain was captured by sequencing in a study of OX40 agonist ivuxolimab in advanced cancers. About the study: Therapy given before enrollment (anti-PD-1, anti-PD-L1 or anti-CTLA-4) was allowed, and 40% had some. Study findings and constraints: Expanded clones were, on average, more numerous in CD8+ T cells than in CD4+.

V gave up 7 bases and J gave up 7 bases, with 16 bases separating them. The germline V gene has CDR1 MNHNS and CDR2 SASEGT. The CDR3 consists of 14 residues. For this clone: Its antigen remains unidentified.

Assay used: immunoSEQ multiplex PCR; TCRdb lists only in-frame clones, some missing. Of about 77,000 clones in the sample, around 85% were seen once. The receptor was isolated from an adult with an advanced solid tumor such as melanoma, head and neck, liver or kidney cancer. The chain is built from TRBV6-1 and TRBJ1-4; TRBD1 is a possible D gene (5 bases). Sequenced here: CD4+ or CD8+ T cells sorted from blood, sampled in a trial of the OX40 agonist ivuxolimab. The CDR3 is CASNRREGAEKLFF. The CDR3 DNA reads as TGTGCCAGCAACCGAAGGGAAGGGGCTGAAAAACTGTTTTTT.